The 14 T cell receptor beta chains below come from one sample, sequenced in a study of T-cell reconstitution after alpha-beta-depleted transplantation in children. Library preparation (for TCRbeta) was performed with unique molecular identifiers. MiXCR, run by TCRdb on the PCR reads, gives a single entry per CDR3 protein. In the table there are 150,000 to 250,000 distinct CDR3 sequences, roughly 15% of which are singletons. This specimen consisted of PBMCs from the stem cell graft donor, obtained from the stem cell graft. Every receptor here comes from a human donor who donated a stem cell graft to a child with acute lymphoblastic leukemia.

The CDR3 bases are TGTGCCAGCAGCCAAAACCTCGGGGAGGGGGGTGAAGCTTTCTTT. As protein: CASSQNLGEGGEAFF. The V call is TRBV3-1, the J call TRBJ1-1; a possible D gene is TRBD1 (6 bases). This CDR3 is built from 15 residues. With 2 bases removed from V and 7 bases from J, the gap between germline ends came to 17 bases. Looked up from germline, CDR1 is LGHDT and CDR2 is YNNKEL (reference sequence).

This clonotype was recorded many times. The chain couples TRBV20-1 to TRBJ2-1, with TRBD2 identical over 12 bases. Germline values: CDR1 DFQATT, CDR2 SNEGSKA (reference sequence). V lost 3 bases and J lost 4; bases outside the gene matches: 10. This CDR3 spans 17 amino acids. The CDR3 coding sequence is TGCAGTGCTAGGACTAGCGGGAGTGGCGGACTTTACAATGAGCAGTTCTTC. Encoded protein: CSARTSGSGGLYNEQFF.

This clonotype showed up many times. The CDR3 nucleotides read TGTGCCAGCAGCCCGGCTAGCGCCACAGATACGCAGTATTTT. Its protein is CASSPASATDTQYF. V usage is TRBV3-1 and J usage is TRBJ2-3; D may be TRBD2 (6 bases). V shed 4 bases and J shed 2 bases, with 10 bases lying between them. This CDR3 is 14 amino acids long. Germline V gene sequence: CDR1 LGHDT, CDR2 YNNKEL (reference sequence).

Ten or more counts support this clonotype. This chain joins TRBV5-6 and TRBJ1-1; 7 positions agree with TRBD1. Germline CDR1 reads SGHDT; CDR2 reads YYEEEE. The CDR3 runs to 15 residues. V shed 2 bases, J shed 1 base, and the junction held 5 bases outside the gene matches. The CDR3 bases are TGTGCCAGCAGCTTTACCGACAGGGCGAACACTGAAGCTTTCTTT. The encoded protein is CASSFTDRANTEAFF.

The chain employs TRBV5-6 and TRBJ2-7, with D possibly being TRBD2 (5 bases). Germline-derived CDR1 and CDR2 are SGHDT and YYEEEE. The CDR3 sequence is 14 residues long. Deletions cut 4 bases from V and 2 bases from J, with 13 bases between. The CDR3 DNA reads TGTGCCAGCAGCCGACCGGCTAGCACCTACGAGCAGTACTTC. This translates into CASSRPASTYEQYF.

V and J are TRBV4-2 and TRBJ2-4, with a tentative D call TRBD2 (6 bases). The CDR3 spans 17 residues. Germline assignment: CDR1 LGHNA and CDR2 YNFKEQ. V shed 4 bases and J shed 5 bases, with 21 bases lying between them. CDR3 nucleotide sequence: TGTGCCAGCAGCCTCCAACAGGTGCGGGGAACCCAAAACATTCAGTACTTC. Encoded protein: CASSLQQVRGTQNIQYF.

Ten or more counts support this clonotype. The J gene is TRBJ2-1, the V gene TRBV7-9; a possible D gene is TRBD2 (5 bases). The ends were cut back, 4 bases at V and 0 bases at J, with 22 bases in the middle. This CDR3 has 19 residues. The germline V gene has CDR1 SEHNR and CDR2 FQNEAQ (reference sequence). This CDR3 reads CASSSLERFQRSSYNEQFF. As DNA, the CDR3 is TGTGCCAGCAGCTCCCTCGAGAGGTTCCAGCGGAGCTCCTACAATGAGCAGTTCTTC.

This clonotype has more than one count but fewer than ten. V is TRBV5-1 and J is TRBJ2-7; D remains ambiguous. The V and J ends lost 0 bases and 1 base respectively, with 8 bases between them. This CDR3 is 14 amino acids long. Germline assignment: CDR1 SGHRS and CDR2 YFSETQ. The CDR3 is CASSLGSDSYEQYF. The CDR3 DNA reads as TGCGCCAGCAGCTTGGGTTCTGATTCCTACGAGCAGTACTTC.

This clonotype was seen only a few times. The chain carries TRBV5-1 and TRBJ2-5; D gene ambiguous. The germline V gene encodes CDR1 SGHRS and CDR2 YFSETQ. V lost 0 bases and J lost 2, with 14 bases in between. CDR3 length: 16 residues. In DNA form, the CDR3 reads TGCGCCAGCAGCTTGGCGTTTGGTCGCAGTCAAGAGACCCAGTACTTC. Amino acids: CASSLAFGRSQETQYF.

This clonotype was counted many times. The rearrangement links TRBV6-1 to TRBJ2-3, with D tentatively TRBD1 or TRBD2 (5 bases each). The CDR3 covers 14 residues. V was pared by 4 bases and J by 2 bases, with 10 bases between. From germline, CDR1 is MNHNS and CDR2 SASEGT. CDR3 bases: TGTGCCAGCAGTGTCCGGGGCATCACAGATACGCAGTATTTT. This gives the protein CASSVRGITDTQYF.

This clonotype was picked up many times. V gene TRBV5-1 combines with J gene TRBJ2-7; 10 nucleotides match TRBD2. Germline CDR1 and CDR2: SGHRS and YFSETQ. The V and J ends lost 4 bases and 1 base, in that order; junction bases with no gene match: 5. The CDR3 contains 15 residues. The CDR3 loop is CASSPGLAKSYEQYF. In nucleotides, the CDR3 is TGCGCCAGCAGCCCGGGACTAGCGAAGTCCTACGAGCAGTACTTC.

This clonotype occurred a few times. CDR3 nucleotide sequence: TGTGCCAGCAGTTTTCTGCGGCAGACCTATGGCTACACCTTC. It translates to CASSFLRQTYGYTF. The chain carries TRBV28 and TRBJ1-2; D gene unclear. The V end was cut by 3 bases, the J end by 4 bases, with 12 bases between. The CDR3 runs 14 residues. Germline V gene sequence: CDR1 MDHEN, CDR2 SYDVKM.

This clonotype showed up many times. The chain uses TRBV5-1 and TRBJ2-3, with 7 bases fitting TRBD2. The CDR3 is made up of 14 amino acids. CDR1 is SGHRS and CDR2 is YFSETQ in the germline V gene. Trimming cost V 7 bases and J 2 bases; bases outside gene matches: 7. The CDR3 DNA follows: TGCGCCAGCTATGGGGAGGGTAACACAGATACGCAGTATTTT. Protein: CASYGEGNTDTQYF.

This clonotype was counted at least ten times. The rearrangement joins TRBV5-1 to TRBJ2-3, with a weak D call TRBD1 (5 bases). The germline V and J ends were trimmed by 1 base and 4 bases, with 13 bases remaining between them. The CDR3 runs to 15 residues. Germline values: CDR1 SGHRS, CDR2 YFSETQ. The CDR3 nucleotides read TGCGCCAGCAGCTTGTCAGGGTTAGTGGCAGATACGCAGTATTTT. This codes for CASSLSGLVADTQYF.